These T cell receptor beta chains were read from a single sample in a study of blood T cell repertoires in COVID-19. Profiled with immunoSEQ multiplex PCR; TCRdb holds only in-frame clones, not every one. Of approximately 290,000 clones listed, roughly four fifths were seen once; the top ten hold less than 20%. The sequenced sample was peripheral blood. Receptors originate from a person in their 70s with COVID-19, enrolled during active disease. Both conserved end residues are part of each CDR3. D genes are given only for firm matches. For some rows the clone size is stated as once, few or many, or as a class when expanded; others skip it.

CSASKDRGAGYGYTF	TGCAGTGCTAGTAAGGACAGGGGAGCAGGATATGGCTACACCTTC	TRBD1	TRBV20-1	TRBJ1-2	NA
CASRRGQETQYF	TGTGCCAGTAGGAGAGGCCAAGAGACCCAGTACTTC	NA	TRBV19	TRBJ2-5	NA
CASSGDRTAFGELFF	TGTGCCAGTAGTGGCGATAGGACAGCGTTCGGGGAGCTGTTTTTT	NA	TRBV19	TRBJ2-2	NA
CASSSRLRGQDGGDDSGNTIYF	TGTGCCAGCAGCTCTCGACTAAGGGGACAGGATGGTGGAGACGACTCTGGAAACACCATATATTTT	TRBD1	TRBV13	TRBJ1-3	NA
CASSPEPSSNEQFF	TGTGCCAGCAGCCCGGAGCCATCGAGCAATGAGCAGTTCTTC	NA	TRBV7-8	TRBJ2-1	NA
CASSIPLGGVAPFNEQFF	TGTGCCAGCAGCATACCTTTGGGGGGGGTTGCCCCCTTCAATGAGCAGTTCTTC	TRBD2	TRBV11-3	TRBJ2-1	NA
CAIRDNRVLADTQYF	TGTGCCATCAGAGATAACAGGGTCTTGGCAGATACGCAGTATTTT	NA	TRBV10-3	TRBJ2-3	NA
CASFLSGSNTGELFF	TGTGCCAGCTTCCTTAGCGGGAGTAACACCGGGGAGCTGTTTTTT	TRBD2	TRBV18	TRBJ2-2	NA
CSASLAGVEKLFF	TGCAGTGCTAGTTTGGCAGGCGTGGAAAAACTGTTTTTT	NA	TRBV20-1	TRBJ1-4	few
CASSEAPQGLYEQYF	TGTGCCAGCAGTGAAGCCCCGCAGGGACTATACGAGCAGTACTTC	TRBD2	TRBV6-1	TRBJ2-7	few
CASSTTSYEQYF	TGTGCCAGCAGCACGACAAGCTACGAGCAGTACTTC	NA	TRBV7-9	TRBJ2-7	NA
CASTPGESTYEQYF	TGTGCCAGCACCCCCGGTGAAAGCACCTACGAGCAGTACTTC	NA	TRBV6-5	TRBJ2-7	NA
CASSRGQWQPQHF	TGTGCCAGCAGCCGCGGGCAGTGGCAGCCCCAGCATTTT	NA	TRBV6-5	TRBJ1-5	NA
CASSFGGTGELFF	TGTGCCAGCAGTTTCGGAGGGACCGGGGAGCTGTTTTTT	NA	TRBV12-3/TRBV12-4	TRBJ2-2	few
CASSLVRTGGNEQFF	TGTGCCAGCAGCTTAGTAAGGACAGGGGGGAATGAGCAGTTCTTC	TRBD1	TRBV7-2	TRBJ2-1	few
CASSLSGPTGYRNTIYF	TGTGCCAGCAGTTTATCGGGTCCTACAGGGTATCGAAACACCATATATTTT	NA	TRBV27	TRBJ1-3	NA